This entry is about one T cell receptor (beta chain). The data were taken from a study of cytomegalovirus exposure and HLA in healthy donors. Trimming cost V 1 base and J 1 base, with 7 bases left between them. Germline lookup yields CDR1 SGHVS and CDR2 FNYEAQ. This CDR3 region has 14 residues. The primer mix had 60 Vbeta and 13 Jbeta primers. Measured with immunoSEQ multiplex PCR; TCRdb has only the in-frame clones, and not every one. This listing includes 45,000 to 60,000 clones. Sample: PBMCs. This TCR derives from a female donor in good health and CMV-seronegative. The chain has TRBV7-6 and TRBJ1-1; D is ambiguous. CDR3 loop: CASSLGRGNTEAFF. The CDR3 nucleotides are TGTGCCAGCAGCTTAGGTCGGGGGAACACTGAAGCTTTCTTT.